The table lists the clone carrying this TCR beta chain with many counts. Among the patients, aged 18 to 65, hyperthyroidism was newly diagnosed and had lasted under 2 months. Each diagnosis drew on symptoms, thyroxine, TRAb, thyroid ultrasound and orbital computed tomography findings. The entry originates in a study of T cells in Graves' hyperthyroidism and ophthalmopathy. The CDR3 runs to 16 residues. The trim removed 3 bases at V and 1 base at J, leaving 4 bases unmatched. From RNA transcripts, TCR beta CDR3 regions were amplified. HTBI primers were used for first-round RT-PCR of the TCR CDR3. TCRdb re-called the multiplex PCR reads with MiXCR, one entry per CDR3 protein. Here the sample spans 600,000 to 650,000 distinct CDR3 sequences, 15% to 20% being singletons.

This sequence was found in a woman aged 25 to 39 with Graves' hyperthyroidism. The material sequenced was blood. The chain employs TRBV12-3 or TRBV12-4 and TRBJ2-7; 12 bases agree with TRBD2. CDR3 DNA sequence: TGTGCCAGCAGTTTGAGACTAGCGGGAGCATCCTACGAGCAGTACTTC. Its translation: CASSLRLAGASYEQYF.